This T cell receptor (beta chain) was obtained from a study of identifying expanded T cells in peripheral blood. Assay: immunoSEQ multiplex PCR; the TCRdb copy retains only in-frame clones and omits some. Of some 120,000 clones listed, roughly 82% were seen once; the top ten hold 3.3%. The CDR3 runs 17 residues. Germline CDR1 MGHRA, CDR2 YSYEKL. Trimming removed 0 bases at V and 0 bases at J, with 9 bases between. The chain combines TRBV4-1 with TRBJ1-6; D not certain. The source is a person between 18 and 75 years old in good health. What was sequenced was blood. The CDR3 DNA follows: TGCGCCAGCAGCCAAGATCAGGCGAGCTCCTATAATTCACCCCTCCACTTT. Translating it yields CASSQDQASSYNSPLHF.